The 8 T cell receptor beta chains below all came from one sample that was sequenced in a study of blood T cells in healthy people across ages. Through a sample-barcoded 5' primer and a J-beta primer mix, a second PCR was run for 7 to 11 cycles. Each CDR3 protein gets one entry after TCRdb re-called the 5' RACE reads with MiXCR. The sample lists roughly 680,000 distinct CDR3 sequences, about 51% occurring once. What was sequenced was blood. These receptors were taken from a woman older than 75 in good health.

The chain carries TRBV10-3 and TRBJ1-4; TRBD1 is a possible D gene (6 bases). Germline V gives CDR1 ENHRY, CDR2 SYGVKD. This CDR3 comprises 16 residues. V lost 0 bases, J lost 4 bases, and 12 bases lay in between. The CDR3 reads CAISESGGLGNEKLFF. The CDR3 DNA follows: TGTGCCATCAGTGAGTCCGGGGGGCTGGGTAATGAAAAACTGTTTTTT.

The genes are TRBV5-1 and TRBJ1-1, with D possibly TRBD1 on 6 matching bases. Trimming took off 2 bases at V and 1 base at J, with 9 bases between the two ends. Germline V CDR1 and CDR2: SGHRS, YFSETQ. CDR3 length: 14 residues. The CDR3 is CASSFKGQNTEAFF. DNA of the CDR3: TGCGCCAGCAGCTTTAAGGGACAGAACACTGAAGCTTTCTTT.

This clonotype has only a few counts. The chain combines TRBV29-1 with TRBJ1-1; no definite D call. Trimming cost V 3 bases and J 9 bases, with 14 bases left between them. There are 12 residues in the CDR3. The germline gives CDR1 SQVTM, CDR2 ANQGSEA. For the CDR3, the DNA is TGCAGCGTTGACCTGCGAGAGGATCAAGCTTTCTTT. Its protein is CSVDLREDQAFF.

The V and J genes are TRBV4-3 and TRBJ2-1; D is possibly TRBD1 (6 bases). The ends were cut back, 6 bases at V and 4 bases at J, with 10 bases in the middle. Germline V gives CDR1 LGHNA, CDR2 YSLEER. This CDR3 has 13 residues. The CDR3 DNA reads TGCGCCAGCAGGGGGGCCGATTACAATGAGCAGTTCTTC. It codes for CASRGADYNEQFF.

This chain links TRBV6-5 with TRBJ2-7; tentatively, D is TRBD1 (5 bases). CDR1 and CDR2 (germline): MNHEY, SVGAGI. This CDR3 is built from 18 residues. The germline V and J ends were trimmed by 2 bases and 1 base, with 21 bases remaining between them. CDR3 DNA: TGTGCCAGCAGTTACCAGATGGTCACAAAGGGGTTTTCCTACGAGCAGTACTTC. It translates to CASSYQMVTKGFSYEQYF.

The chain is built from TRBV7-9 and TRBJ2-5, with D hard to call. This CDR3 is built from 12 residues. Germline V gene lookup returns CDR1 SEHNR and CDR2 FQNEAQ (reference sequence). Trimming cost V 6 bases and J 2 bases, with 7 bases left between them. CDR3 coding DNA: TGTGCCAGCAGAACCCGACAAGAGACCCAGTACTTC. Translating it yields CASRTRQETQYF.

This clonotype was detected many times. The chain has TRBV27 and TRBJ2-1; D is possibly TRBD1 or TRBD2 (7 bases each). The germline CDR1 and CDR2 sequences are MNHEY and SMNVEV (reference sequence). The CDR3 runs 14 residues. V dropped 2 bases and J dropped 5 bases, with 10 bases sitting between them. CDR3 sequence (DNA): TGTGCCAGCAGTTTACAGGGGGGGCACAATGAGCAGTTCTTC. It encodes CASSLQGGHNEQFF.

J is TRBJ2-5 and V is TRBV7-9, with 7 bases lining up with TRBD1. CDR1 and CDR2 from the germline V gene are SEHNR and FQNEAQ (reference sequence). CDR3 length: 16 residues. The trim removed 0 bases at V and 0 bases at J, leaving 4 bases unmatched. CDR3 DNA sequence: TGTGCCAGCAGCTTAGCGACAGGGTCATACCAAGAGACCCAGTACTTC. It yields the protein CASSLATGSYQETQYF. The variable domain in full, with the rest retrieved from reference TRBV7-9 and TRBJ2-5, is DTGVSQNPRHKITKRGQNVTFRCDPISEHNRLYWYRQTLGQGPEFLTYFQNEAQLEKSRLLSDRFSAERPKGSFSTLEIQRTEQGDSAMYLCASSLATGSYQETQYFGPGTRLLVL.